This TCR beta chain was recorded in a study of blood T cells in healthy people across ages. Using a J-beta primer mix together with a sample-barcoded 5' primer, a second PCR was run for roughly 7 to 12 cycles. From the 5' RACE reads, TCRdb called clonotypes with MiXCR, one entry per CDR3 protein. The sample records 710,000 or so distinct CDR3 sequences, 32% being singletons. The CDR3 contains 13 residues. Germline V gene lookup returns CDR1 SGHTA and CDR2 FQGNSA. Whole-study findings and limits: Both naive CD4+ cell counts and diversity were greater in long-lived donors than in aged donors. Strong correlation was found linking TCR beta diversity to naive T cell percentage. Total diversity from one million sequenced T cells was likely underestimated.

With regard to this clonotype: What it binds is not known. This may arise from a read error, as a much more abundant clone is one base away.

The sample consisted of blood. This TCR came from a woman older than 75 in good health. This chain links TRBV7-2 with TRBJ1-2; D uncertain. CDR3 nucleotides: TGTGCCAGCAGCTTAGCGGGTTTCTATGGCTGCACCTTC. Translated: CASSLAGFYGCTF. Combining the CDR3 with reference TRBV7-2 and TRBJ1-2 gives the whole variable domain GAGVSQSPSNKVTEKGKDVELRCDPISGHTALYWYRQSLGQGLEFLIYFQGNSAPDKSGLPSDRFSAERTGGSVSTLTIQRTQQEDSAVYLCASSLAGFYGCTFGSGTRLTVV.